This note documents a single T cell receptor (beta chain) sequence. Between the trimmed V and J ends, which lost 3 bases and 3 bases, there was a span of 11 bases. This CDR3 is 15 amino acids long. In germline, CDR1 is SNHLY, CDR2 FYNNEI. The data are from a study of CD8 T cells in Susac syndrome. Reverse transcription of roughly 0.5 to 1 ug RNA was performed with random hexamers. In TCRdb, the immunoSEQ multiplex PCR reads were re-called with MiXCR into one record per CDR3 protein. Of 150,000 to 200,000 distinct CDR3 sequences listed, under 95% are singletons. The specimen sequenced was CD4+ T cells from PBMCs. The chain recombines TRBV2 with TRBJ2-2; perhaps D is TRBD1 or TRBD2 (5 bases each). The TCR sequence derives from a human donor in good health. CDR3 sequence: CASSEVPGHTGELFF. CDR3 in DNA: TGTGCCAGCAGTGAGGTCCCGGGACACACCGGGGAGCTGTTTTTT.